The 4 T cell receptor beta chains in this list originate from one sample, sequenced in a study of blood T cell repertoires in COVID-19. Measured with immunoSEQ multiplex PCR; TCRdb has only the in-frame clones, and not every one. Counted here are more than 120,000 clones, approximately 87% occurring once; the ten biggest clones make up over 8.5%. The sample was peripheral blood. These receptors came from a woman in her forties or fifties with active or convalescent COVID-19.

The CDR3 coding sequence is TGTGCCAGCGATAACGGACAGGGGATCTACGAGCAGTACTTC. Amino acid sequence: CASDNGQGIYEQYF. The genes are TRBV6-7 and TRBJ2-7; 9 bases are a match to TRBD1. TRBV6-7 is an ORF; its function is uncertain. V lost 8 bases, J lost 3 bases, and 8 bases stayed unmatched. CDR3 length: 14 residues.

J is TRBJ2-2 and V is TRBV5-8; no firm D call. V lost 3 bases and J 2 bases, leaving 17 bases between the germline ends. Germline CDR1 reads SGHTS; CDR2 reads YDEGEE. The CDR3 length is 17 residues. CDR3 residues: CASSSAPIRGNTGELFF. The CDR3 DNA follows: TGTGCCAGCAGCTCCGCACCCATTAGAGGTAACACCGGGGAGCTGTTTTTT.

The rearrangement joins TRBV7-2 to TRBJ2-3; TRBD2 agrees at 16 bases. Germline V gene data show CDR1 as SGHTA and CDR2 as FQGNSA. This CDR3 contains 16 residues. With 5 bases clipped from V and 4 bases from J, the junction kept 3 bases outside the gene matches. The CDR3 nucleotides are TGTGCCAGCAGCCCTGGGACTAGCGGGGGGGCAGATACGCAGTATTTT. This translates into CASSPGTSGGADTQYF. The full variable domain, in which reference TRBV7-2 and TRBJ2-3 provide the parts outside the CDR3, is GAGVSQSPSNKVTEKGKDVELRCDPISGHTALYWYRQSLGQGLEFLIYFQGNSAPDKSGLPSDRFSAERTGGSVSTLTIQRTQQEDSAVYLCASSPGTSGGADTQYFGPGTRLTVL.

In its sample, this clone was seen once. The chain carries TRBV6-2 or TRBV6-3 and TRBJ2-7; a weak D match, TRBD2 (5 bases). CDR1 is MNHEY, CDR2 SVGEGT, per germline. The CDR3 is made up of 13 amino acids. V was pared by 2 bases and J by 3 bases, with 8 bases between. The CDR3 DNA is TGTGCCAGCAGTTACGCTAGCAGCTACGAGCAGTACTTC. Translated, it gives CASSYASSYEQYF.